The 23 T cell receptor beta chains reported below all come from one sample, sequenced in a study of blood T cells in healthy people across ages. Sample-barcoded 5' priming and a J-beta primer mix drove a second PCR of roughly 7 to 11 cycles. TCRdb reprocessed the 5' RACE reads via MiXCR and lists one record per CDR3 protein. Among roughly 1.5 million distinct CDR3 sequences listed, about 45% were seen once. Material: blood. The receptors were gathered from a woman between 18 and 30 years old in good health.

The chain recombines TRBV6-6 with TRBJ1-2; D remains ambiguous. Germline loops: CDR1 MNHNY, CDR2 SVGAGI (reference sequence). The CDR3 is made up of 13 amino acids. The V gene lost 6 bases and the J gene lost 3 bases, with 11 bases spanning the gap. CDR3 nucleotide sequence: TGTGCCAGCAGCCGACGGTCCGACTATGGCTACACCTTC. Its translation: CASSRRSDYGYTF.

The chain uses TRBV29-1 and TRBJ1-2; 8 positions agree with TRBD1. Germline V CDR1 and CDR2: SQVTM, ANQGSEA. The CDR3 runs to 13 residues. With V trimmed by 4 bases and J by 8 bases, 9 bases remained unmatched. The DNA for the CDR3 is TGCAGCGTTGTTTCTTCCAGGGGGCGCGGCTACACCTTC. This codes for CSVVSSRGRGYTF.

The rearrangement joins TRBV9 to TRBJ2-3; D possibly corresponds to TRBD2 (5 bases). This CDR3 region has 16 residues. The ends were cut back, 3 bases at V and 0 bases at J, with 14 bases in the middle. Germline V lookup: CDR1 SGDLS, CDR2 YYNGEE. The CDR3 sequence is CASSEREGSSTDTQYF. As DNA, the CDR3 is TGTGCCAGCAGCGAACGGGAAGGGTCCAGCACAGATACGCAGTATTTT.

This sequence joins TRBV7-6 and TRBJ1-2, with D unclear. The CDR3 covers 13 residues. V was clipped by 1 base and J by 8 bases, with 11 bases between them. Germline V gene data show CDR1 as SGHVS and CDR2 as FNYEAQ. The CDR3 sequence is CASSLGREGGYTF. The CDR3 DNA sequence: TGTGCCAGCAGCTTAGGGCGGGAGGGCGGCTACACCTTC.

This sequence joins TRBV28 and TRBJ2-1, with 8 nucleotides matching TRBD2. V shed 7 bases, J shed 3 bases, and the junction held 8 bases outside the gene matches. This CDR3 comprises 15 residues. In germline, CDR1 is MDHEN, CDR2 SYDVKM. CDR3 sequence (DNA): TGTGCCAGCAAAACCTCAGCGGGAGTCTACAATGAGCAGTTCTTC. It yields the protein CASKTSAGVYNEQFF.

The chain joins TRBV12-3 or TRBV12-4 to TRBJ1-2; D call uncertain. The V end was cut by 10 bases, the J end by 3 bases, with 12 bases between. The CDR3 runs 12 residues. The CDR3 reads CAIQLWDYGYTF. CDR3 coding DNA: TGTGCCATCCAACTCTGGGACTATGGCTACACCTTC.

As concerns this clonotype: Being one base from a much bigger clone, this may be a read error. The chain uses TRBV29-1 and TRBJ2-1; 7 bases map to TRBD2. The J call may be mistaken, given a closer DNA end match to TRBJ2-7. Germline lookup yields CDR1 SQVTM and CDR2 ANQGSEA. CDR3 length: 14 amino acids. CDR3 nucleotides: TGCAGCGTGCCACCTAGCGGAGGTTACAATGAGCAGTACTTC. It translates to CSVPPSGGYNEQYF.

The chain employs TRBV6-2 or TRBV6-3 and TRBJ1-5, with D hard to call. Germline V gene data show CDR1 as MNHEY and CDR2 as SVGEGT. V lost 7 bases to trimming and J lost 7 bases, with 11 bases between them. CDR3 size: 12 residues. DNA for the CDR3: TGTGCCAGCACCCACGGTCGGCAGCCCCAGCATTTT. This translates into CASTHGRQPQHF.

The chain employs TRBV10-2 and TRBJ2-7, with 8 bases identical to TRBD1. The CDR3 extends over 15 amino acids. J lost 1 base, V lost 6 bases, and 8 bases had no gene match. Germline CDR1 and CDR2: WSHSY and SAAADI. CDR3: CASRYGQGGSYEQYF. The CDR3 coding sequence is TGCGCCAGCAGGTACGGACAGGGCGGTTCCTACGAGCAGTACTTC.

This clonotype was detected a few times. The gene calls are TRBV7-2 and TRBJ2-1; perhaps TRBD2 as D (5 bases). The V and J ends lost 2 bases and 4 bases respectively, with 12 bases between them. The CDR3 loop spans 15 amino acids. CDR1 and CDR2 (germline): SGHTA, FQGNSA. The CDR3 protein is CASSLSGSGYNEQFF. CDR3 bases: TGTGCCAGCAGCTTATCGGGGTCCGGGTACAATGAGCAGTTCTTC.

The rearrangement links TRBV29-1 to TRBJ1-1, with D perhaps matching TRBD1 (6 bases). V shed 6 bases and J shed 0 bases, with 20 bases lying between them. The V gene's germline CDR1 is SQVTM and CDR2 ANQGSEA. This CDR3 has 16 amino acids. CDR3 nucleotide sequence: TGCAGCGTCATGGGACACCCTCGAGGTATGAACACTGAAGCTTTCTTT. Its translation: CSVMGHPRGMNTEAFF. The full variable domain, rest sourced from reference TRBV29-1 and TRBJ1-1, is SAVISQKPSRDICQRGTSLTIQCQVDSQVTMMFWYRQQPGQSLTLIATANQGSEATYESGFVIDKFPISRPNLTFSTLTVSNMSPEDSSIYLCSVMGHPRGMNTEAFFGQGTRLTVV.

This chain connects TRBV20-1 to TRBJ2-1; TRBD2 might be the D (6 bases). Trimming shortened V by 4 bases and J by 1 base, and 17 bases separated the two germline ends. This CDR3 contains 16 residues. Germline V gene data show CDR1 as DFQATT and CDR2 as SNEGSKA (reference sequence). The CDR3 nucleotides read TGCAGTGCTAAGCCCCCGCCTAGCGTATCCTACAATGAGCAGTTCTTC. Its protein product is CSAKPPPSVSYNEQFF.

This clonotype was observed a handful of times. This chain connects TRBV4-1 to TRBJ2-2; D remains unclear. Germline CDR1 and CDR2: MGHRA and YSYEKL. The CDR3 runs to 14 residues. V was pared by 0 bases and J by 4 bases, with 6 bases between. As DNA, the CDR3 is TGCGCCAGCAGCCAAGATTATGGCACCGGGGAGCTGTTTTTT. Translated, it gives CASSQDYGTGELFF.

V is TRBV20-1 and J is TRBJ1-2; 9 bases align to TRBD1. V was clipped by 6 bases and J by 4 bases; unmatched bases: 12. From germline, CDR1 is DFQATT and CDR2 SNEGSKA (reference sequence). The CDR3 covers 15 residues. In DNA, the CDR3 is TGCAGTGCCCTCCGGGACAGGGCAAGGAGCTATGGCTACACCTTC. This gives the protein CSALRDRARSYGYTF.

The chain carries TRBV20-1 and TRBJ2-7; weak D call: TRBD1 (6 bases). V was trimmed by 3 bases and J by 6 bases, leaving 15 bases between them. CDR3 length: 13 residues. From germline, CDR1 is DFQATT and CDR2 SNEGSKA (reference sequence). CDR3 nucleotide sequence: TGCAGTGCTAGTCGGGACAAATGGGCCGAGCAGTACTTC. Its translation is CSASRDKWAEQYF.

The rearrangement uses TRBV4-1 and TRBJ2-7; the D gene is possibly TRBD1 (5 bases). The V end was cut by 2 bases, the J end by 0 bases, with 17 bases between. The V gene's germline CDR1 is MGHRA and CDR2 YSYEKL. The CDR3 spans 17 residues. The CDR3 is CASSQPSLSRVSYEQYF. The CDR3 DNA sequence: TGCGCCAGCAGCCAACCCTCGTTAAGCAGGGTCTCCTACGAGCAGTACTTC.

In regard to this clonotype: A read error may account for a junction end that differs from germline. The chain uses TRBV12-3 or TRBV12-4 and TRBJ2-3; 7 bases are shared with TRBD1. The CDR3 is made up of 13 amino acids. CDR3 nucleotides: TGTGCCAGCAGTATAAGAGGGACAGATACGCGGTATTTT. Residues: CASSIRGTDTRYF.

V gene TRBV29-1 combines with J gene TRBJ2-7; 10 bases align to TRBD2. The CDR3 consists of 14 residues. Germline V lookup: CDR1 SQVTM, CDR2 ANQGSEA. Trimming at V came to 4 bases and at J to 4 bases, leaving 7 bases not matched to a gene. CDR3 DNA: TGCAGCGTTGGCGGGCTAGCGGGAGAGTACGAGCAGTACTTC. Protein product: CSVGGLAGEYEQYF.

The V call is TRBV4-1, the J call TRBJ1-2; D ambiguous. Germline loops: CDR1 MGHRA, CDR2 YSYEKL. The CDR3 runs to 15 residues. Between the trimmed V and J ends, which lost 3 bases and 6 bases, there was a span of 17 bases. CDR3 residues: CASSQAFRGVDGYTF. The DNA of the CDR3 is TGCGCCAGCAGCCAGGCTTTCCGGGGTGTGGATGGCTACACCTTC.

This clonotype was counted only a few times. V and J are TRBV24-1 and TRBJ1-2, with 7 bases aligning to TRBD1. The CDR3 runs 14 residues. Germline CDR1 KGHDR, CDR2 SFDVKD. Germline trimming cut 4 bases from V and 4 bases from J; bases unmatched to any gene: 5. The CDR3 nucleotides read TGTGCCACCAGTGACTCGGGACAGTCCTATGGCTACACCTTC. Amino acid sequence: CATSDSGQSYGYTF.

The rearrangement links TRBV20-1 to TRBJ1-1, with D maybe TRBD1 (5 bases). The length of the CDR3 is 13 residues. Germline-derived CDR1 and CDR2 are DFQATT and SNEGSKA (reference sequence). V dropped 2 bases and J dropped 0 bases, with 7 bases sitting between them. The CDR3 nucleotides read TGCAGTGCTAGACCGGACATGAACACTGAAGCTTTCTTT. Residues: CSARPDMNTEAFF.

This chain joins TRBV5-1 and TRBJ1-2; D might be TRBD1 (5 bases). The V end lost 4 bases, the J end lost 6 bases, and 25 bases lay between the germline ends. The CDR3 length is 17 residues. Germline CDR1 reads SGHRS; CDR2 reads YFSETQ. In nucleotides, the CDR3 is TGCGCCAGCAGCCCCACGCTGGTATTATGGTCAGGGAATGGCTACACCTTC. It is translated as CASSPTLVLWSGNGYTF.

The sample holds a few counts of this clonotype. The chain links TRBV29-1 to TRBJ1-1; D unresolved. Germline V gene sequence: CDR1 SQVTM, CDR2 ANQGSEA. Trimming removed 3 bases from V and 6 bases from J, with 8 bases in between. The CDR3 totals 11 residues. The CDR3 DNA reads TGCAGCGTTGACAGAGACGCTGAAGCTTTCTTT. This codes for CSVDRDAEAFF.